These T cell receptor beta chains were read from a single sample in a study of cytomegalovirus exposure and HLA in healthy donors. The data were produced by immunoSEQ multiplex PCR, yet TCRdb's version contains in-frame clones alone and is incomplete. Of roughly 140,000 clones in the sample, roughly 80% were seen once. Input material: PBMCs. These TCRs come from a man in his forties in good health and CMV-seropositive. Each CDR3 is given with its conserved first and last residue. D genes are given only for firm matches. Clone size is stated in some rows and not others, as once, few, many or a class when expanded.

abundance | j_gene | v_gene | d_gene | CDR3aa | CDR3nt
NA | TRBJ2-7 | TRBV6-5 | NA | CASSPSGPYGEQYF | TGTGCCAGCAGTCCCAGTGGCCCGTACGGGGAGCAGTACTTC
NA | TRBJ2-1 | TRBV9 | TRBD2 | CASGPLGLAGGGEYNEQFF | TGTGCCAGCGGGCCCTTGGGACTAGCGGGGGGCGGGGAATACAATGAGCAGTTCTTC
NA | TRBJ2-2 | TRBV7-6 | NA | CASSLPLGRVNTGELFF | TGTGCCAGCAGCTTACCCCTGGGCAGGGTGAACACCGGGGAGCTGTTTTTT
NA | TRBJ1-1 | TRBV30 | NA | CAWNLRLMNTEAFF | TGTGCCTGGAACCTTAGACTAATGAACACTGAAGCTTTCTTT
NA | TRBJ1-1 | TRBV5-4 | NA | CASSFPAGGTEAFF | TGTGCCAGCAGCTTCCCGGCGGGGGGCACTGAAGCTTTCTTT
NA | TRBJ2-7 | TRBV7-9 | TRBD1 | CASSLGQGAYEQYF | TGTGCCAGCAGCTTGGGACAGGGAGCCTACGAGCAGTACTTC
NA | TRBJ2-2 | TRBV18 | NA | CASSVTDGGGELFF | TGTGCCAGCTCAGTAACGGACGGAGGAGGGGAGCTGTTTTTT
NA | TRBJ1-4 | TRBV4-1 | TRBD1 | CASSHGNRGLNEKLFF | TGCGCCAGCAGCCACGGTAACAGGGGACTGAATGAAAAACTGTTTTTT
NA | TRBJ2-7 | TRBV7-6 | TRBD1 | CASSLGTGPYEQYF | TGTGCCAGCAGCCTTGGGACAGGGCCCTACGAGCAGTACTTC
NA | TRBJ1-2 | TRBV5-1 | NA | CASRKRDLGSYTF | TGTGCCAGCAGGAAACGGGACTTGGGTAGCTACACCTTC
NA | TRBJ2-7 | TRBV9 | NA | CASSVGSSLSYEQYF | TGTGCCAGCAGCGTAGGATCTAGCCTCTCCTACGAGCAGTACTTC
NA | TRBJ1-2 | TRBV6-5 | TRBD1 | CASKTEGGPNYGYTF | TGTGCCAGCAAGACTGAAGGGGGCCCCAACTATGGCTACACCTTC
NA | TRBJ2-1 | TRBV5-5 | TRBD2 | CASSLSGRQNNEQFF | TGTGCCAGCAGCCTTAGCGGGAGGCAAAACAATGAGCAGTTCTTC
NA | TRBJ1-1 | TRBV4-1 | TRBD1 | CASSQWGGLDRGPVPPTEAFF | TGCGCCAGCAGCCAATGGGGGGGCCTGGACAGGGGGCCAGTTCCCCCCACTGAAGCTTTCTTT
NA | TRBJ1-4 | TRBV5-1 | NA | CASSLVPQDVKEKLFF | TGCGCCAGCAGCTTGGTCCCCCAGGATGTAAAGGAAAAACTGTTTTTT
NA | TRBJ2-7 | TRBV18 | TRBD2 | CASSPMTSGGNTYEQYF | TGTGCCAGCTCACCAATGACTAGCGGAGGAAATACCTACGAGCAGTACTTC
NA | TRBJ1-5 | TRBV7-8 | TRBD1 | CASSLGGQMFQPQHF | TGTGCCAGCAGCTTAGGGGGACAGATGTTCCAGCCCCAGCATTTT
once | TRBJ2-7 | TRBV7-8 | NA | CASSPSAGRPYEQYF | TGTGCCAGCAGCCCGTCGGCAGGGCGCCCCTACGAGCAGTACTTC
NA | TRBJ1-5 | TRBV7-9 | TRBD1 | CASSLGQGAGYSNQPQHF | TGTGCCAGCAGCTTGGGACAGGGGGCTGGTTACAGCAATCAGCCCCAGCATTTT
NA | TRBJ2-5 | TRBV5-1 | TRBD1 | CASSSDRVGKTQYF | TGCGCCAGCAGCTCCGACAGGGTAGGAAAGACCCAGTACTTC
NA | TRBJ1-1 | TRBV18 | TRBD1 | CASSPTMIQGAPNTEAFF | TGTGCCAGCTCACCAACAATGATTCAGGGGGCCCCAAACACTGAAGCTTTCTTT
NA | TRBJ2-3 | TRBV27 | TRBD2 | CASSAISGTDTQYF | TGTGCCAGCAGTGCGATTAGCGGGACAGATACGCAGTATTTT
NA | TRBJ2-7 | TRBV6-5 | NA | CASSPLSSYEQYF | TGTGCCAGCAGCCCTCTAAGCTCCTACGAGCAGTACTTC
few | TRBJ1-1 | TRBV5-6 | TRBD1 | CASSSGQGRNTEAFF | TGTGCCAGCAGCTCGGGACAGGGGAGGAACACTGAAGCTTTCTTT
NA | TRBJ2-3 | TRBV19 | NA | CASTTRGTDTQYF | TGTGCCAGTACCACGAGGGGCACAGATACGCAGTATTTT
NA | TRBJ2-7 | TRBV28 | NA | CASSFGIYEQYF | TGTGCCAGCAGTTTCGGTATCTACGAGCAGTACTTC
once | TRBJ2-7 | TRBV2 | TRBD1 | CASRGTGGVYEQYF | TGTGCCAGCAGGGGGACAGGGGGCGTCTACGAGCAGTACTTC
NA | TRBJ1-3 | TRBV30 | NA | CAWSVLSGNTIYF | TGTGCCTGGAGTGTACTATCGGGAAACACCATATATTTT
NA | TRBJ2-3 | TRBV28 | TRBD2 | CASSLSGGTDTQYF | TGTGCCAGCAGTCTCAGCGGGGGAACAGATACGCAGTATTTT
NA | TRBJ2-5 | TRBV9 | NA | CASSYAGRETQYF | TGTGCCAGCAGCTATGCAGGGCGTGAGACCCAGTACTTC
NA | TRBJ1-1 | TRBV5-1 | NA | CASSSTGSTEAFF | TGCGCCAGCAGCTCCACAGGGAGTACTGAAGCTTTCTTT
NA | TRBJ1-5 | TRBV5-6 | NA | CASSLGSGNQPQHF | TGTGCCAGCAGCTTGGGGTCGGGAAATCAGCCCCAGCATTTT
NA | TRBJ1-2 | TRBV4-1 | TRBD1 | CASSQLGQPTGYTF | TGCGCCAGCAGCCAACTGGGACAGCCAACTGGCTACACCTTC
NA | TRBJ2-1 | TRBV5-1 | TRBD1 | CASSFGTGSNEQFF | TGCGCCAGCAGCTTTGGGACAGGGAGTAATGAGCAGTTCTTC
NA | TRBJ2-7 | TRBV11-2 | TRBD2 | CASSLIFSGSSYEQYF | TGTGCCAGCAGCCTTATCTTTAGCGGGAGCTCCTACGAGCAGTACTTC
NA | TRBJ2-2 | TRBV12-5 | NA | CASVRDIPTGELFF | TGTGCTAGTGTTCGGGACATCCCCACCGGGGAGCTGTTTTTT
NA | TRBJ2-7 | TRBV29-1 | TRBD1 | CSVRDRVNYEQYF | TGCAGCGTTCGGGACAGGGTCAACTACGAGCAGTACTTC
NA | TRBJ1-3 | TRBV15 | NA | CATSRITEDSGNTIYF | TGTGCCACCAGCAGAATCACCGAGGACTCTGGAAACACCATATATTTT
few | TRBJ1-5 | TRBV27 | TRBD1 | CASNTGGQLSNQPQHF | TGTGCCAGCAACACAGGGGGCCAGCTTAGCAATCAGCCCCAGCATTTT
NA | TRBJ1-2 | TRBV6-4 | TRBD1 | CASSDSRGTGVGGYTF | TGTGCCAGCAGTGACTCCAGGGGGACAGGGGTTGGAGGCTACACCTTC
many | TRBJ1-1 | TRBV10-3 | TRBD1 | CAISEDRGSAAFF | TGTGCCATCAGTGAGGACAGGGGGAGTGCAGCTTTCTTT
NA | TRBJ2-2 | TRBV18 | TRBD1 | CASSPRQGINTGELFF | TGTGCCAGCTCACCACGACAGGGAATTAACACCGGGGAGCTGTTTTTT
NA | TRBJ2-1 | TRBV10-3 | TRBD1 | CAIGAGGRSYNEQFF | TGTGCCATCGGGGCAGGGGGAAGGTCCTACAATGAGCAGTTCTTC
NA | TRBJ1-2 | TRBV27 | NA | CASSLTSAGVPYGYTF | TGTGCCAGCAGTTTAACATCCGCGGGGGTTCCTTATGGCTACACCTTC
NA | TRBJ1-2 | TRBV6-6 | TRBD1 | CASRRQGYYGYTF | TGTGCCAGCAGAAGACAGGGTTACTATGGCTACACCTTC
NA | TRBJ1-2 | TRBV27 | TRBD1 | CASSSHDRVGGYTF | TGTGCCAGCAGTTCCCATGACAGGGTTGGCGGCTACACCTTC
NA | TRBJ2-7 | TRBV2 | NA | CASSEGQGGAQQYF | TGTGCCAGCAGTGAAGGCCAGGGCGGGGCACAGCAGTACTTC
few | TRBJ1-4 | TRBV19 | NA | CASKPSREKLFF | TGTGCCAGTAAGCCTTCTCGGGAAAAACTGTTTTTT
NA | TRBJ1-3 | TRBV2 | TRBD1 | CASRGTGAGNTIYF | TGTGCCAGCAGGGGGACAGGGGCTGGAAACACCATATATTTT
NA | TRBJ2-7 | TRBV7-9 | NA | CASSVGQSYEQYF | TGTGCCAGTAGCGTTGGACAGTCCTACGAGCAGTACTTC